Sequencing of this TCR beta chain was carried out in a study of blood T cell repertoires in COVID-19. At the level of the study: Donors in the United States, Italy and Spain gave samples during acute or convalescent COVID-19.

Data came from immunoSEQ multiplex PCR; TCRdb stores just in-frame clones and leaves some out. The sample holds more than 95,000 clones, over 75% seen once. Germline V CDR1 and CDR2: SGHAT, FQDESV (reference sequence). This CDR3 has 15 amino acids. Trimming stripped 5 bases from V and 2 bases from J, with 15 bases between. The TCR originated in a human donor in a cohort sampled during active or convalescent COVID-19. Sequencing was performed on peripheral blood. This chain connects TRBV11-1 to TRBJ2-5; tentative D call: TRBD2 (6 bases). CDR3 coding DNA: TGTGCCAGCAGCCCCCTCAGCGGGCTTCAAGAGACCCAGTACTTC. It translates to CASSPLSGLQETQYF.